The T cell receptor (beta chain) under discussion was sequenced for a study of T cells in Graves' hyperthyroidism and ophthalmopathy. Study details: Before any treatment, at initial diagnosis, peripheral blood was collected.

This clonotype was found many times. The TCR beta CDR3 regions underwent amplification using RNA transcripts as the source. The TCR CDR3 was amplified in a first-round RT-PCR using the HTBI primer set. Each CDR3 protein gets one entry after TCRdb re-called the multiplex PCR reads with MiXCR. There are around 500,000 distinct CDR3 sequences in the sample; about 15% occur only once, and roughly 17% lies in the top ten. Stable Graves' hyperthyroidism denoted no ophthalmopathy progression over 18 months. V dropped 7 bases and J dropped 2 bases, with 17 bases sitting between them. The CDR3 is 15 amino acids. Germline V gene data show CDR1 as SGHRS and CDR2 as YFSETQ.

The rearrangement joins TRBV5-1 to TRBJ2-3, with D hard to call. The sample consisted of blood. The TCR was taken from a woman aged 18-35 years with Graves' hyperthyroidism. The CDR3 is CASGPNFPPTDTQYF. The CDR3 coding sequence is TGCGCCAGCGGCCCTAACTTCCCCCCCACAGATACGCAGTATTTT.